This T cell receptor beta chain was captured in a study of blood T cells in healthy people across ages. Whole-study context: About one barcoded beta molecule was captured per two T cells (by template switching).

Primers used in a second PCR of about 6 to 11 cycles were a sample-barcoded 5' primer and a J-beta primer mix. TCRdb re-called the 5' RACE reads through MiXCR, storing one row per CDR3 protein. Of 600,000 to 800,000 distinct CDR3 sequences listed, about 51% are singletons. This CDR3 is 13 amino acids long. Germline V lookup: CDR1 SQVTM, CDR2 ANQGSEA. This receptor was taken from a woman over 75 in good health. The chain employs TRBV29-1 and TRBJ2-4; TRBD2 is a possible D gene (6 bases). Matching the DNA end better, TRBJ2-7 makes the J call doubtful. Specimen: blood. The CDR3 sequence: CSVAAGRDYEQYF. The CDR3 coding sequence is TGCAGCGTTGCCGCCGGGAGAGACTACGAGCAGTACTTC.